This entry features one T cell receptor beta chain sequence. This entry belongs to a study of shared T cell receptors in the human thymus. Data came from immunoSEQ multiplex PCR; TCRdb stores just in-frame clones and leaves some out. The table lists almost 550,000 clones, around 82% of them singletons. A further study also used this sample, focusing on human thymus T cells. That paper notes: It was from resections taken during corrective heart surgery that the thymus tissue came. Thymic and blood repertoires appeared to show biased V and J gene usage. Thymic TCR repertoires of unrelated people reportedly overlapped highly.

The sequencing input was thymocytes. The source is a boy under two years old with a congenital heart defect.

The CDR3 protein is CASSPEDKGREGTEAFF. The CDR3 DNA is TGTGCCAGCAGCCCAGAGGATAAGGGCAGGGAGGGCACTGAAGCTTTCTTT. The V and J genes are TRBV9 and TRBJ1-1; weak D call: TRBD1 (5 bases). The CDR3 has 17 amino acids. Germline V gene sequence: CDR1 SGDLS, CDR2 YYNGEE. The V end was cut by 4 bases, the J end by 4 bases, with 23 bases between.